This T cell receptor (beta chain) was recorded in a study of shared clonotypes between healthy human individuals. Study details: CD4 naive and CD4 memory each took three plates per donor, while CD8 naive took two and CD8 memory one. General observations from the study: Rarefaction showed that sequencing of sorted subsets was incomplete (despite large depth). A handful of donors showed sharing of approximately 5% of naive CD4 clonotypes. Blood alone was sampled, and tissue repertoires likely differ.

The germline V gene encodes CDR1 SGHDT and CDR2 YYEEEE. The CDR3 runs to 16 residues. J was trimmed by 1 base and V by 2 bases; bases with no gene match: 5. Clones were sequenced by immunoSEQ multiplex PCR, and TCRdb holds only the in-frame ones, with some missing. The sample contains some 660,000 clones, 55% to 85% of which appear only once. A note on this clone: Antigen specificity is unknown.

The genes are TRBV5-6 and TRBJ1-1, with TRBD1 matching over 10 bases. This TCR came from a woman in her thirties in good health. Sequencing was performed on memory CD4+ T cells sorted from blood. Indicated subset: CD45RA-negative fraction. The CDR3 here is CASSFRQGAGNTEAFF. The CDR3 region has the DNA TGTGCCAGCAGCTTCAGACAGGGGGCAGGGAACACTGAAGCTTTCTTT.